Listed below are T cell receptor beta chains from one sample, sequenced in a study of OX40 agonist ivuxolimab in advanced cancers. Libraries were prepared by immunoSEQ multiplex PCR; TCRdb keeps only in-frame clonotypes and omits some of them. The sample holds 55,000 to 70,000 clones, more than 85% seen once. The sequencing here drew on CD4+ or CD8+ T cells sorted from blood, taken in a trial of the OX40 agonist ivuxolimab. The receptor set was obtained from an adult with an advanced solid tumor such as melanoma, head and neck, liver or kidney cancer. The CDR3 runs from the conserved cysteine through the conserved F or W. A D gene is named only where the DNA matches it firmly. Part of the rows lack a size; the others show once, few, many or a class for expanded clones.

d_gene	j_gene	v_gene	abundance	CDR3nt	CDR3aa
NA	TRBJ1-4	TRBV6-1	few	TGTGCCAGCAGTGAGATGGGCCTAACGGGCGAAAAACTGTTTTTT	CASSEMGLTGEKLFF
TRBD2	TRBJ2-1	TRBV7-9	NA	TGTGCCAGCAGAAAGACTAGCGGGGCCTACAATGAGCAGTTCTTC	CASRKTSGAYNEQFF
TRBD1	TRBJ2-3	TRBV5-1	once	TGCGCCAGCAGCCCGGGACAGGCAGGGGATACGCAGTATTTT	CASSPGQAGDTQYF
NA	TRBJ2-7	TRBV20-1	NA	TGCAGTGCTGGGGGCTACTACGAGCAGTACTTC	CSAGGYYEQYF
NA	TRBJ1-6	TRBV30	NA	TGTGCCTCCTCCCGGACAGCGAATTCACCCCTCCACTTT	CASSRTANSPLHF
NA	TRBJ1-3	TRBV27	once	TGTGCCAGGGAGGGGGGCAGGGTCCCCAGCTCTGGAAACACCATATATTTT	CAREGGRVPSSGNTIYF
TRBD2	TRBJ2-3	TRBV7-2	NA	TGTGCCAGCAGAACAAGCGGGGGGCCAGGAGTCACAGATACGCAGTATTTT	CASRTSGGPGVTDTQYF
NA	TRBJ1-2	TRBV27	NA	TGTGCCAGCAGTCGGCAGGGGACGGGTGGCTACACCTTC	CASSRQGTGGYTF
NA	TRBJ1-1	TRBV18	NA	TGTGCCAGCTCGGCAGAAACTATGAACACTGAAGCTTTCTTT	CASSAETMNTEAFF
NA	TRBJ1-1	TRBV28	once	TGTGCCAGCAGCCCCTACAGGGCGAGTAACACTGAAGCTTTCTTT	CASSPYRASNTEAFF
TRBD1	TRBJ1-1	TRBV6-6	NA	TGTGCCAGCAGTTACACGGGACAGGGAGTTACTGAAGCTTTCTTT	CASSYTGQGVTEAFF
NA	TRBJ2-1	TRBV7-9	NA	TGTGCCAGCAGCTTTGCGTGGGGCTGGTATGAGCAGTTCTTC	CASSFAWGWYEQFF
NA	TRBJ2-7	TRBV7-3	NA	TGTGCCAGCAGCTTAATGGCCAGCTCCTACGAGCAGTACTTC	CASSLMASSYEQYF
NA	TRBJ2-2	TRBV5-1	once	TGCGCCAGCAGCTTGGACCTTGGCCCTGGGGAGCTGTTTTTT	CASSLDLGPGELFF
NA	TRBJ2-1	TRBV5-4	once	TGTGCCAGCAGCCTGGGGCACCAGACCTACAATGAGCAGTTCTTC	CASSLGHQTYNEQFF
NA	TRBJ2-1	TRBV7-3	NA	TGTGCCAGCAGGTCAGCGGGCGGCGCCTACAATGAGCAGTTCTTC	CASRSAGGAYNEQFF
TRBD2	TRBJ2-5	TRBV7-9	NA	TGTGCCAGCAGCCTCCTGGGACTAGCAGAAGAGACCCAGTACTTC	CASSLLGLAEETQYF
NA	TRBJ1-1	TRBV7-6	NA	TGTGCCAGCAGCCCCAGAAGGTGGGGGGCTAGTGGATTGAACACTGAAGCTTTCTTT	CASSPRRWGASGLNTEAFF
TRBD1	TRBJ2-5	TRBV4-1	NA	TGCGCCAGCAGCCAAGATATCTCGGGACAGGGGGAGACCCAGTACTTC	CASSQDISGQGETQYF
NA	TRBJ1-5	TRBV5-6	NA	TGTGCCAGCAGCCCGGGGGTTCGGGGGGCGCCCCAGCATTTT	CASSPGVRGAPQHF
NA	TRBJ2-1	TRBV5-1	NA	TGCGCCAGCAGCTTGGAAGCGGTCCCCTACAATGAGCAGTTCTTC	CASSLEAVPYNEQFF
NA	TRBJ1-5	TRBV7-8	NA	TGTGCCAGCAGCCTCCTGAGGGGTAGCAATCAGCCCCAGCATTTT	CASSLLRGSNQPQHF
NA	TRBJ1-2	TRBV2	NA	TGTGCCAGCAGTGAAGAAAGGAACTATGGCTACACCTTC	CASSEERNYGYTF
NA	TRBJ1-2	TRBV7-9	NA	TGTGCCAGCAGCTTTGGGGGGAACTATGGCTACACCTTC	CASSFGGNYGYTF
TRBD1	TRBJ2-3	TRBV5-1	NA	TGCGCCAGCAGCTTGGCGACAGGGGGAATTTCAGGTACGCAGTATTTT	CASSLATGGISGTQYF
NA	TRBJ1-1	TRBV7-9	few	TGTGCCAGCAGCTTCCCAAGGACTGAAGCTTTCTTT	CASSFPRTEAFF
NA	TRBJ1-3	TRBV10-2	NA	TGCGCCAGCGGTCTCCCCGGGACGGCGGCTAGTACCATATATTTT	CASGLPGTAASTIYF
NA	TRBJ2-1	TRBV18	NA	TGTGCCAGCTCGCGACAGGACAATGAGCAGTTCTTC	CASSRQDNEQFF
NA	TRBJ2-7	TRBV5-8	NA	TGTGCCAGCACCGCTACCTTCTTGTGGGGGGGCCGGACAAACGAGCAGTACTTC	CASTATFLWGGRTNEQYF
NA	TRBJ1-1	TRBV19	NA	TGTGCCAGTAGGAGGAACAGTAAATCTTCCCGAGCTTTCTTT	CASRRNSKSSRAFF
TRBD1	TRBJ2-2	TRBV6-1	NA	TGTGCCAGCAGTGAAGCGGGGACAGGGAGAAACACCGGGGAGCTGTTTTTT	CASSEAGTGRNTGELFF
TRBD1	TRBJ1-6	TRBV19	NA	TGTGCCAGTAGGCCGGGGGACAGGGGAAATTCACCCCTCCACTTT	CASRPGDRGNSPLHF
NA	TRBJ1-3	TRBV4-2	NA	TGTGCCAGCAGCCAAGGTGGCAGGAGCTCTGGAAACACCATATATTTT	CASSQGGRSSGNTIYF
NA	TRBJ1-4	TRBV2	NA	TGTGCCAGCAGTGACGAGGGGTTTGAAAAACTGTTTTTT	CASSDEGFEKLFF
NA	TRBJ2-7	TRBV21-1	few	TGTGCCAGCAGCAGGGGGGCCGCGGGGTCCTACGAGCAGTACTTC	CASSRGAAGSYEQYF
NA	TRBJ1-2	TRBV5-1	few	TGCGCCAGCAGCTTGGGGCCCACCCTGAGGGGGAAGGGCGAGGATGGCTACACCTTC	CASSLGPTLRGKGEDGYTF
NA	TRBJ2-1	TRBV29-1	NA	TGCAGCGCGACTCGGGGGGCCGCGTACAATGAGCAGTTCTTC	CSATRGAAYNEQFF
NA	TRBJ2-5	TRBV5-4	once	TGTGCCAGCAGCTTGTCGTTCTCCGGGAAGACCCAGTACTTC	CASSLSFSGKTQYF
NA	TRBJ1-2	TRBV29-1	NA	TGCAGCCCATTGCCTCTCACCTACCAAAACTATGGCTACACCTTC	CSPLPLTYQNYGYTF
TRBD1	TRBJ1-1	TRBV30	NA	TGTGCCTGGAGTTCGCCTGGGACAGGGGGCGGTGGAGCTTTCTTT	CAWSSPGTGGGGAFF
TRBD1	TRBJ1-2	TRBV28	NA	TGTGCCAGCACCGGGCTAGGACAGGGCGCTCGACTCTACACCTTC	CASTGLGQGARLYTF
NA	TRBJ2-1	TRBV6-1	NA	TGTGCCAGCAGTGAAGCTTCGCTTCGCAGAAGTTCTTACAATGAGCAGTTCTTC	CASSEASLRRSSYNEQFF
TRBD1	TRBJ1-2	TRBV5-5	NA	TGTGCCAGCAGCTACACCCCGGGACAGGGGGCGCAGGCCTATGGCTACACCTTC	CASSYTPGQGAQAYGYTF
TRBD1	TRBJ1-5	TRBV28	NA	TGTGCCAGCAGTTTACAGGGGGTGGCATTTCAGCCCCAGCATTTT	CASSLQGVAFQPQHF
NA	TRBJ1-1	TRBV13	few	TGTGCCAGCAGACTACGCCCAGGGGTGAACACTGAAGCTTTCTTT	CASRLRPGVNTEAFF
NA	TRBJ1-2	TRBV19	NA	TGTGCCAGTACTTACGACAGTCTCTATGGCTACACCTTC	CASTYDSLYGYTF
NA	TRBJ1-3	TRBV6-1	NA	TGTGCCAGCAGCGCAGGGGCAACGGGAAACACCATATATTTT	CASSAGATGNTIYF